These T cell receptor beta chains were read from a single sample in a study of cytomegalovirus exposure and HLA in healthy donors. The method was immunoSEQ multiplex PCR; TCRdb's version includes in-frame clones alone and lacks a portion of them. The sample includes about 190,000 clones, around 75% of them seen just once. Sequencing input: PBMCs. Receptors originate from a woman between 25 and 40 years old in good health and CMV-seronegative. Each CDR3 is given with its conserved first and last residue. A D gene is named only where the DNA matches it firmly. Clone size is given for some rows only: seen once, a few or many times, or a class if the clone is expanded.

abundance: NA
v_gene: TRBV2
j_gene: TRBJ1-1
d_gene: NA
CDR3aa: CASSVLEAARGEAFF
CDR3nt: TGTGCCAGCAGTGTATTGGAGGCGGCCCGTGGGGAAGCTTTCTTT

abundance: NA
v_gene: TRBV6-1
j_gene: TRBJ2-3
d_gene: TRBD2
CDR3aa: CASSVLAGSDTQYF
CDR3nt: TGTGCCAGCAGTGTACTAGCGGGTTCAGATACGCAGTATTTT

abundance: NA
v_gene: TRBV6-1
j_gene: TRBJ1-5
d_gene: NA
CDR3aa: CASSEGTAINQPQHF
CDR3nt: TGTGCCAGCAGTGAAGGGACAGCCATTAATCAGCCCCAGCATTTT

abundance: NA
v_gene: TRBV4-2
j_gene: TRBJ2-7
d_gene: NA
CDR3aa: CASSQGATYEQYF
CDR3nt: TGTGCCAGCAGCCAGGGGGCAACCTACGAGCAGTACTTC

abundance: once
v_gene: TRBV6-5
j_gene: TRBJ2-7
d_gene: NA
CDR3aa: CASGGTGTASYEQYF
CDR3nt: TGTGCCAGCGGGGGGACCGGGACGGCTTCCTACGAGCAGTACTTC

abundance: NA
v_gene: TRBV6-5
j_gene: TRBJ1-3
d_gene: TRBD1
CDR3aa: CASGPNRGSGNTIYF
CDR3nt: TGTGCCAGCGGCCCTAACAGGGGCTCTGGAAACACCATATATTTT

abundance: few
v_gene: TRBV27
j_gene: TRBJ1-2
d_gene: TRBD1
CDR3aa: CASSEGQVGGYTF
CDR3nt: TGTGCCAGCAGTGAGGGACAGGTTGGGGGCTACACCTTC

abundance: NA
v_gene: TRBV25-1
j_gene: TRBJ1-4
d_gene: NA
CDR3aa: CASSDPGLGAVREKLFF
CDR3nt: TGTGCCAGCAGTGATCCAGGGTTGGGGGCGGTACGTGAAAAACTGTTTTTT

abundance: NA
v_gene: TRBV7-2
j_gene: TRBJ2-1
d_gene: TRBD2
CDR3aa: CASSLSGSYNEQFF
CDR3nt: TGTGCCAGCAGCCTTAGCGGGAGTTACAATGAGCAGTTCTTC

abundance: NA
v_gene: TRBV6-5
j_gene: TRBJ1-5
d_gene: NA
CDR3aa: CASSYTGGPQHF
CDR3nt: TGTGCCAGCAGTTACACGGGGGGGCCCCAGCATTTT

abundance: NA
v_gene: TRBV5-6
j_gene: TRBJ1-2
d_gene: NA
CDR3aa: CASSLAGAGPYGYTF
CDR3nt: TGTGCCAGCAGCTTGGCCGGCGCGGGACCCTATGGCTACACCTTC

abundance: NA
v_gene: TRBV13
j_gene: TRBJ2-2
d_gene: NA
CDR3aa: CASSPSRRATGELFF
CDR3nt: TGTGCCAGCAGCCCGAGCCGGCGGGCCACCGGGGAGCTGTTTTTT

abundance: NA
v_gene: TRBV2
j_gene: TRBJ1-1
d_gene: NA
CDR3aa: CASALLRGVNAEAFF
CDR3nt: TGTGCCAGTGCTCTTCTCAGAGGTGTGAACGCTGAAGCTTTCTTT

abundance: NA
v_gene: TRBV5-5
j_gene: TRBJ2-1
d_gene: NA
CDR3aa: CASSPDPRNEQFF
CDR3nt: TGTGCCAGCAGCCCCGACCCTAGGAATGAGCAGTTCTTC

abundance: NA
v_gene: TRBV18
j_gene: TRBJ1-6
d_gene: NA
CDR3aa: CASSPPVGTQNSPLHF
CDR3nt: TGTGCCAGCTCACCACCGGTCGGGACACAAAATTCACCCCTCCACTTT

abundance: NA
v_gene: TRBV4-1
j_gene: TRBJ2-7
d_gene: NA
CDR3aa: CASSPRGMGARITYEQYF
CDR3nt: TGCGCCAGCAGCCCGAGAGGGATGGGGGCGCGGATTACCTACGAGCAGTACTTC

abundance: few
v_gene: TRBV10-3
j_gene: TRBJ1-1
d_gene: NA
CDR3aa: CAIKQVMDTEAFF
CDR3nt: TGTGCCATCAAACAGGTGATGGACACTGAAGCTTTCTTT

abundance: NA
v_gene: TRBV11-2
j_gene: TRBJ2-7
d_gene: TRBD2
CDR3aa: CASSLEESGGEQYF
CDR3nt: TGTGCCAGCAGCTTAGAGGAGAGCGGGGGCGAGCAGTACTTC

abundance: once
v_gene: TRBV4-3
j_gene: TRBJ2-2
d_gene: NA
CDR3aa: CASSQDPGTTNTGELFF
CDR3nt: TGCGCCAGCAGCCAAGATCCCGGGACAACGAACACCGGGGAGCTGTTTTTT

abundance: NA
v_gene: TRBV9
j_gene: TRBJ2-3
d_gene: TRBD2
CDR3aa: CASSEGPGTSGRVYGQYF
CDR3nt: TGTGCCAGCAGCGAGGGCCCCGGGACTAGCGGGAGGGTGTATGGGCAGTATTTT

abundance: NA
v_gene: TRBV19
j_gene: TRBJ1-1
d_gene: TRBD1
CDR3aa: CASSPGGQAHTEAFF
CDR3nt: TGTGCCAGTAGTCCAGGGGGACAGGCACACACTGAAGCTTTCTTT

abundance: few
v_gene: TRBV19
j_gene: TRBJ1-5
d_gene: TRBD1
CDR3aa: CASSSRQGAGQPQHF
CDR3nt: TGTGCCAGTAGTTCGAGACAGGGGGCCGGTCAGCCCCAGCATTTT